This T cell receptor beta chain is drawn from a study of cytomegalovirus exposure and HLA in healthy donors. Study-wide points: Sequencing depth roughly uniform across donors was assumed in presence/absence analyses. One later analysis reportedly identified an Asian-associated ancestry cluster that showed fewer N-insertions than the approximately 700-donor mean. When analyzed later, a missense DCLRE1C variant was found to be linked to TCR beta V- and J-gene trimming. An analysis that came later showed most CMV-associated TCR beta chains appearing HLA-restricted.

With regard to this clone: Its antigen is unidentified.

Germline CDR1 is SNHLY and CDR2 is FYNNEI. The CDR3 is made up of 14 amino acids. The V and J ends lost 7 bases and 0 bases respectively, with 11 bases between them. PCR used 60 Vbeta primers and 13 Jbeta primers. The method was immunoSEQ multiplex PCR; TCRdb's version includes in-frame clones alone and lacks a portion of them. This sample has 80,000 to 100,000 clones; around 68% occur once, and the top ten carry approximately 20%. The source material was PBMCs. The V and J genes are TRBV2 and TRBJ2-3, with D uncertain. This receptor was obtained from a man aged 25 to 40 in good health and CMV-seropositive. The CDR3 DNA reads TGTGCCAGCATACCACAACCGAGCACAGATACGCAGTATTTT. Protein: CASIPQPSTDTQYF.